This T cell receptor (beta chain) was recovered during a study of response to subunit inactivated influenza vaccine. TCRdb analysed the RT-PCR reads with MiXCR anew, one entry per CDR3 protein. The sample contains approximately 490,000 distinct CDR3 sequences, around 7.7% of which appear only once. The sample holds a few counts of this clonotype. CDR3 length: 12 residues. Between the trimmed V and J ends, which lost 3 bases and 2 bases, there was a span of 8 bases. The germline V gene encodes CDR1 DFQATT and CDR2 SNEGSKA (reference sequence). The origin of this receptor is a man aged 45 to 70 who received an inactivated influenza vaccine. Material: PBMCs from blood, obtained roughly 24 months after vaccination. The rearrangement uses TRBV20-1 and TRBJ2-7; D perhaps matches TRBD1 (6 bases). The CDR3 region is CSASAGAYEQYF. CDR3 in DNA: TGCAGTGCTAGTGCAGGGGCCTACGAGCAGTACTTC.